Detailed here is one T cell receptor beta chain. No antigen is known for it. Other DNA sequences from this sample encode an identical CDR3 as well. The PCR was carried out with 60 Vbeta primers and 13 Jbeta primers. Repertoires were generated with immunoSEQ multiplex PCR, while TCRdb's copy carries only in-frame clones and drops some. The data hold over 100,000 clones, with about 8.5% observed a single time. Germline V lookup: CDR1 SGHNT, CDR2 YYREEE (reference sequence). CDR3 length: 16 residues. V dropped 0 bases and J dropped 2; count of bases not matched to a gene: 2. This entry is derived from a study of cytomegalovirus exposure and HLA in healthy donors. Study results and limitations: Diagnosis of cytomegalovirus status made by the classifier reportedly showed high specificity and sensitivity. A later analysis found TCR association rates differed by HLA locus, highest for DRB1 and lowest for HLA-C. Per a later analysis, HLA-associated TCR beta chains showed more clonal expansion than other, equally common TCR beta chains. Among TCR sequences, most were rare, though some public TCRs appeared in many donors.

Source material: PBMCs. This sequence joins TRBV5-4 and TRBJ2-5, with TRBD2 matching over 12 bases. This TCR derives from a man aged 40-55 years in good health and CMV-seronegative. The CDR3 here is CASSLELAGGQETQYF. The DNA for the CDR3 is TGTGCCAGCAGCTTGGAACTAGCGGGGGGACAAGAGACCCAGTACTTC.